This T cell receptor (beta chain) was identified in a study of Graves' ophthalmopathy and Graves' hyperthyroidism. Across the study: At initial diagnosis, peripheral blood was obtained, and this preceded any treatment.

For repertoire sequencing, the TCR beta CDR3 regions were amplified from RNA transcripts. RT-PCR in the first round used HTBI primers; a second-round multiplex PCR followed. A single record per CDR3 protein comes from TCRdb applying MiXCR to the multiplex PCR reads. The table includes hundreds of thousands of distinct CDR3 sequences, about an eighth detected once. This clonotype appeared many times. Germline assignment: CDR1 GTSNPN and CDR2 SVGIG (reference sequence). The CDR3 consists of 12 residues. The V end was cut by 4 bases, the J end by 1 base, with 7 bases between. No donor had other autoimmune disease, uncontrolled infection, pregnancy or lactation. The authors diagnosed from clinical symptoms, serum thyroxine, TRAb, thyroid ultrasound and orbital computed tomography.

Sequenced sample: blood. This chain uses TRBV30 with TRBJ1-1; D ambiguous. The sequence was collected from a woman under 40 with Graves' ophthalmopathy. DNA for the CDR3: TGTGCCTGGAATGACGGGAACACTGAAGCTTTCTTT. Its protein product is CAWNDGNTEAFF.